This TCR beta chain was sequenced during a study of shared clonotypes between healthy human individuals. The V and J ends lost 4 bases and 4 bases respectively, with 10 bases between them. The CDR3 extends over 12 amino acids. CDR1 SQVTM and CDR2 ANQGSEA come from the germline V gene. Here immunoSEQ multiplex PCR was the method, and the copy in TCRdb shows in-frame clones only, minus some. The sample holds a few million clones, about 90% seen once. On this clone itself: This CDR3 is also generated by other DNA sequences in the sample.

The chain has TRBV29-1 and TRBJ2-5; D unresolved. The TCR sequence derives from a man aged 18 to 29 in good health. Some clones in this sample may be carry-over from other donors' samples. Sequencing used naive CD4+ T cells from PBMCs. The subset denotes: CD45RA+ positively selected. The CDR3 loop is CSVVRGLETQYF. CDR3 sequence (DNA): TGCAGCGTTGTTCGTGGATTAGAGACCCAGTACTTC.